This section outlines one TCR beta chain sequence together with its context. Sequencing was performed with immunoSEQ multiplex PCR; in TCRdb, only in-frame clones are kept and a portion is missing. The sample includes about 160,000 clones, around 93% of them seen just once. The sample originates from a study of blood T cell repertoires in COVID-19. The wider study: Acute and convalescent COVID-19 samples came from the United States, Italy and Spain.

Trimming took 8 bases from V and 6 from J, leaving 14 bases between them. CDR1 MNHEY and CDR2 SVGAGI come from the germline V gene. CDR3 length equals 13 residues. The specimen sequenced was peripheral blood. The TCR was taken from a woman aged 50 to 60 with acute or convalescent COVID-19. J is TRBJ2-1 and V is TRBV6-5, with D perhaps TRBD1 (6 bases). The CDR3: CASYRAVSNEQFF. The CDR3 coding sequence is TGTGCCAGCTACAGGGCAGTTAGCAATGAGCAGTTCTTC.